The clone carrying this T cell receptor beta chain occurred many times. Its specificity is unknown. Library construction for TCR beta used iRepertoire HTBI primers and Arm-PCR of CDR3 regions. Using its own MiXCR run on the multiplex PCR reads, TCRdb lists one record per CDR3 protein. This table has fewer than 550,000 distinct CDR3 sequences, roughly 15% appearing once. Time point noted: newly diagnosed GD, antithyroid drugs for less than 3 months. RNA isolated from PBMCs was used to make the TCR library. American Thyroid Association guidelines were used to diagnose Graves' disease. This entry is derived from a study of regulatory T cells in long-lasting Graves disease. General observations from the study: Possibly, accuracy suffered from the small sample size. Those with persistent disease had in common more public clonotypes (2,741) than new patients (approximately 990).

Separately, the same data were catalogued under a study of T cells in Graves' hyperthyroidism and ophthalmopathy.

The sequencing used peripheral blood mononuclear cells (PBMCs), collected at new diagnosis, from a patient treated with antithyroid drugs. The receptor was isolated from a woman aged 40 to 65 with Graves disease.

The CDR3 nucleotides are TGTGCCAGCAGTTTAGTCCGGGGCGACGAGCAGTACTTC. It encodes CASSLVRGDEQYF. The chain combines TRBV12-3 or TRBV12-4 with TRBJ2-7; D is perhaps TRBD1 or TRBD2 (5 bases each). This CDR3 is built from 13 residues. Trimming pared 1 base from V and 5 bases from J, leaving 9 bases between.